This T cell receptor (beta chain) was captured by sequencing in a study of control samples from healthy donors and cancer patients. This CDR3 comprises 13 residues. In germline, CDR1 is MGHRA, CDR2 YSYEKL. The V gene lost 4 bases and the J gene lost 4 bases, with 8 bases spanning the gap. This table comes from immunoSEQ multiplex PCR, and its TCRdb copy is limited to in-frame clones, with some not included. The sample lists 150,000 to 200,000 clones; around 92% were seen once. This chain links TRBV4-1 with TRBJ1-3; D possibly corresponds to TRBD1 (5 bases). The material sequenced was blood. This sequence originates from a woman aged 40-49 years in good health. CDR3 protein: CASSPRQGNTIYF. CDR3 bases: TGCGCCAGCAGCCCGAGACAGGGAAACACCATATATTTT.